This T cell receptor (beta chain) was obtained from a study of blood T cells in healthy people across ages. Primers used in a second PCR of about 6 to 11 cycles were a sample-barcoded 5' primer and a J-beta primer mix. Each CDR3 protein is one row after TCRdb ran MiXCR on the 5' RACE reads. The repertoire holds about 1,500,000 distinct CDR3 sequences, with approximately 38% as singletons. CDR1 MNHEY and CDR2 SVGAGI come from the germline V gene. V gave up 0 bases and J gave up 0 bases, with 9 bases separating them. The CDR3 is made up of 16 amino acids. The sequenced sample consisted of blood. This receptor was obtained from a woman in her late teens or twenties in good health. The chain carries TRBV6-5 and TRBJ2-1; D remains unclear. The CDR3 DNA is TGTGCCAGCAGTTACTCTCTAGGCAGCTCCTACAATGAGCAGTTCTTC. Its protein product is CASSYSLGSSYNEQFF.